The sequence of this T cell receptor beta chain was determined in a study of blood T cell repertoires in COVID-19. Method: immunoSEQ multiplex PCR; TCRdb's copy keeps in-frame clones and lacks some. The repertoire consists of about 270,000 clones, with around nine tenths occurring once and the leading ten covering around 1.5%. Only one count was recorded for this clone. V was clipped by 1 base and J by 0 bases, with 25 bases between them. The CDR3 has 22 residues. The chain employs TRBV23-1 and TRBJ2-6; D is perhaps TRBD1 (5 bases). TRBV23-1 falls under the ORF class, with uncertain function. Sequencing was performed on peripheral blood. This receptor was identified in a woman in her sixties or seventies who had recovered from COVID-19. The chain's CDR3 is CASSQWPPPTVPASSGANVLTF. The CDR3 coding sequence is TGCGCCAGCAGTCAATGGCCCCCCCCGACAGTGCCGGCGAGCTCTGGGGCCAACGTCCTGACTTTC.